A selection of T cell receptor beta chains follows, all from one sample in a study of T cell responses to AZD1222 COVID-19 vaccine. Repertoires were generated with immunoSEQ multiplex PCR, while TCRdb's copy carries only in-frame clones and drops some. The table has approximately 73,000 clones, 70% to 85% seen once. This material consisted of peripheral blood, taken on day 0 of AZD1222 vaccination. The receptors here all came from an adult in good health. Each CDR3 is given with its conserved first and last residue. A D gene is named only where the DNA matches it firmly. A clone size is listed for some rows: how often the clone was seen (once, few, many), or a class if it is expanded.

TRBJ2-1,.,TRBD1,TRBV19,15,CASSLSGQGFDEQFF,TGTGCCAGTAGCCTTTCAGGACAGGGGTTTGATGAGCAGTTCTTC
TRBJ2-5,few,.,TRBV5-4,11,CASSLDETQYF,TGTGCCAGCAGCTTGGACGAGACCCAGTACTTC
TRBJ2-7,.,.,TRBV7-9,11,CASSYLYEQYF,TGTGCCAGCAGCTACCTCTACGAGCAGTACTTC
TRBJ1-2,.,.,TRBV4-1,16,CASSQDPTATNYGYTF,TGCGCCAGCAGCCAAGATCCCACAGCCACTAACTATGGCTACACCTTC
TRBJ2-7,.,.,TRBV6-5,12,CASSSSPYEQYF,TGTGCCAGCAGTTCCAGCCCCTACGAGCAGTACTTC
TRBJ1-5,once,.,TRBV16,17,CASSHPIDRSSNQPQHF,TGTGCCAGCAGCCATCCGATTGACAGGAGCTCCAATCAGCCCCAGCATTTT
TRBJ2-1,.,TRBD1,TRBV9,16,CASSVAVGTGAVEQFF,TGTGCCAGCAGCGTAGCGGTCGGGACAGGGGCAGTTGAGCAGTTCTTC
TRBJ2-7,few,.,TRBV5-3,10,CARDSYEQYF,TGTGCCAGAGACTCCTACGAGCAGTACTTC
TRBJ1-4,.,.,TRBV5-1,11,CASSLDEKLFF,TGCGCCAGCAGCTTGGATGAAAAACTGTTTTTT
TRBJ1-5,.,.,TRBV10-1,13,CASNQGSNQPQHF,TGCGCCAGCAACCAGGGGAGCAATCAGCCCCAGCATTTT
TRBJ2-5,few,.,TRBV5-4,15,CASSGRRGPQETQYF,TGTGCCAGCAGCGGCCGTCGGGGCCCCCAAGAGACCCAGTACTTC
TRBJ2-2,.,TRBD2,TRBV10-3,16,CAISPTSGSVAGELFF,TGTGCCATCAGTCCGACTAGCGGGAGTGTCGCCGGGGAGCTGTTTTTT
TRBJ2-5,.,.,TRBV2,13,CASSAQPQETQYF,TGTGCCAGCAGCGCTCAACCGCAAGAGACCCAGTACTTC